The rows below give T cell receptor beta chains drawn from one sample of a study of T cells in Graves' hyperthyroidism and ophthalmopathy. MiXCR was run by TCRdb on the multiplex PCR reads, yielding one entry per CDR3 protein. This table has approximately 600,000 distinct CDR3 sequences, around 21% appearing once. Sequenced: blood. The source is a man under 40 with Graves' ophthalmopathy. CDR3s include the opening cysteine and the closing phenylalanine or tryptophan. Fields, in order: J gene, V gene, D gene, clone size, CDR3 DNA, CDR3 protein. The D gene is left open where the match is weak. Size is stated for part of the rows, as once, few or many counts, or as a class when the clone is expanded.

>TRBJ1-5|TRBV28|.|.
TGTGCCACCAACGACGGGGGAGGTCAGCCCCAGCATTTT
CATNDGGGQPQHF
>TRBJ1-4|TRBV20-1|.|.
TGCAGTGCATTATTCCGGGATCCTGAAAAACTGTTTTTT
CSALFRDPEKLFF
>TRBJ1-1|TRBV12-3/TRBV12-4|.|.
TGTGCCAGCAGTTTAACGGCGGGAAACACTGAAACTTTCTTT
CASSLTAGNTETFF
>TRBJ1-5|TRBV27|TRBD1|many
TGTGCCAGCAGTTTTTCGGGACAGGGGAATCAGCCCCAGCATTTT
CASSFSGQGNQPQHF
>TRBJ2-1|TRBV18|TRBD2|few
TGTGCCAGCTCACCCCTTCGTAATAGCGGGAGCTACAATGAGCAGTTCTTC
CASSPLRNSGSYNEQFF
>TRBJ2-1|TRBV13|.|few
TGTGCCAGCAGCGAGGATGAGCAGTTCTTC
CASSEDEQFF
>TRBJ1-1|TRBV3-1|.|.
TGTGCCAGCAGCCTCTTACAGGGTGAAGCTTTCTTT
CASSLLQGEAFF
>TRBJ2-2|TRBV30|.|many
TGTGCCTGGAGGTATCAGGGTACCGGGGAGCTGTTTTTT
CAWRYQGTGELFF
>TRBJ2-1|TRBV20-1|.|few
TGCAGTGCTAGACCTAGGGAGGTCTACAATGAGCAGTTCTTC
CSARPREVYNEQFF
>TRBJ2-3|TRBV4-1|.|.
TGCGCCAGCAGCCAGCCCATTCGGACAAAGACAGATACGCAGTATTTT
CASSQPIRTKTDTQYF
>TRBJ2-3|TRBV7-2|TRBD2|few
TGTGCCAGCAGCTTAGTGGGACTAGCGGGAGTGGATACGCAGTATTTT
CASSLVGLAGVDTQYF
>TRBJ2-2|TRBV24-1|.|.
TGTGCCACCAGTGATCCCCTGGCCACCGGGGAGCTGTTTTTT
CATSDPLATGELFF
>TRBJ2-3|TRBV30|.|few
TGTGCCTGGAGTGGGGTACTCACAGATACGCAGTATTTT
CAWSGVLTDTQYF
>TRBJ2-3|TRBV6-6|TRBD2|.
TGTGCCAGCAGTTACTCGAGCCTAGCGGGAGATGCAGCAGATACGCAGTATTTT
CASSYSSLAGDAADTQYF
>TRBJ2-3|TRBV6-1|.|few
TGTGCCAGCAGCGACCCATTGGCCCCTACAGATACGCAGTATTTT
CASSDPLAPTDTQYF
>TRBJ2-7|TRBV18|.|.
TGTGCCAGCTCACCTACTGAGGGGAGCTCCTACGAGCAGTACTTC
CASSPTEGSSYEQYF
>TRBJ1-4|TRBV6-5|TRBD1|.
TGTGCCAGCAGTTACCGACAGGGGGCGGATGAAAAACTGTTTTTT
CASSYRQGADEKLFF
>TRBJ2-7|TRBV7-2|TRBD2|many
TGTGCCAGCTCCCAGCGGGATAGGGAGCAGTACTTC
CASSQRDREQYF
>TRBJ1-2|TRBV30|.|many
TGTGCCTGGAGTAGGGTGATGGAGGGTCACTATGGCTACACCTTC
CAWSRVMEGHYGYTF
>TRBJ2-6|TRBV29-1|.|few
TGCAGCGTTGAAGTGAGGGATCCTGGGGCCAACGTCCTGACTTTC
CSVEVRDPGANVLTF
>TRBJ2-7|TRBV15|TRBD1|.
TGTGCCACCAGCAGAGATACAAGATGGGGACAGGGCGCCTACGAGCAGTACTTC
CATSRDTRWGQGAYEQYF
>TRBJ2-2|TRBV6-1|TRBD1|.
TGTGCCAGCAGCCGCCACAGGGGCGAGAACACCGGGGAGCTGTTTTTT
CASSRHRGENTGELFF
>TRBJ2-7|TRBV13|.|few
TGTGCCAGCAGCTTCGGCGGTGCGCGCGAGCAGTACTTC
CASSFGGAREQYF
>TRBJ1-4|TRBV2|.|.
TGTGCCAGCACCGGACTTGGGGAAAAACTGTTTTTT
CASTGLGEKLFF
>TRBJ2-7|TRBV5-6|.|few
TGTGCCAGCAGCCACCCCAACTACGAGCAGTACTTC
CASSHPNYEQYF
>TRBJ2-5|TRBV30|TRBD1|.
TGTGCCTGGAGCCCCCGGGACAGCTTGGGGGAGACCCAGTACTTC
CAWSPRDSLGETQYF
>TRBJ2-7|TRBV11-1|TRBD1|many
TGTGCCAGCAGCGCGAGGGGGCCCTACGAGCAGTACTTC
CASSARGPYEQYF
>TRBJ1-5|TRBV2|.|.
TGTGCCAGCAGTGGAGAGCATCAGCCCCAGCATTTT
CASSGEHQPQHF